This T cell receptor beta chain was recovered during a study of T cells in Graves' hyperthyroidism and ophthalmopathy. There were TCR beta CDR3 regions amplified from RNA transcripts. An initial round of RT-PCR targeting the TCR CDR3 relied on the HTBI primer set. MiXCR, run by TCRdb on the multiplex PCR reads, gives a single entry per CDR3 protein. The table has tens of thousands of distinct CDR3 sequences, approximately 58% seen once. The clonotype comes from a man aged 18 to 30 with Graves' hyperthyroidism. Sequencing was done on a sample of peripheral blood or thyroid tissue (not recorded which).

The CDR3 is CASSEDGNYGYTF. Written as DNA, the CDR3 is TGTGCCAGCAGCGAGGACGGGAACTATGGCTACACCTTC. The V gene is TRBV5-4, the J gene TRBJ1-2; D remains unclear. The CDR3 spans 13 residues. V lost 4 bases to trimming and J lost 2 bases, with 9 bases between them. The germline V gene encodes CDR1 SGHNT and CDR2 YYREEE (reference sequence).